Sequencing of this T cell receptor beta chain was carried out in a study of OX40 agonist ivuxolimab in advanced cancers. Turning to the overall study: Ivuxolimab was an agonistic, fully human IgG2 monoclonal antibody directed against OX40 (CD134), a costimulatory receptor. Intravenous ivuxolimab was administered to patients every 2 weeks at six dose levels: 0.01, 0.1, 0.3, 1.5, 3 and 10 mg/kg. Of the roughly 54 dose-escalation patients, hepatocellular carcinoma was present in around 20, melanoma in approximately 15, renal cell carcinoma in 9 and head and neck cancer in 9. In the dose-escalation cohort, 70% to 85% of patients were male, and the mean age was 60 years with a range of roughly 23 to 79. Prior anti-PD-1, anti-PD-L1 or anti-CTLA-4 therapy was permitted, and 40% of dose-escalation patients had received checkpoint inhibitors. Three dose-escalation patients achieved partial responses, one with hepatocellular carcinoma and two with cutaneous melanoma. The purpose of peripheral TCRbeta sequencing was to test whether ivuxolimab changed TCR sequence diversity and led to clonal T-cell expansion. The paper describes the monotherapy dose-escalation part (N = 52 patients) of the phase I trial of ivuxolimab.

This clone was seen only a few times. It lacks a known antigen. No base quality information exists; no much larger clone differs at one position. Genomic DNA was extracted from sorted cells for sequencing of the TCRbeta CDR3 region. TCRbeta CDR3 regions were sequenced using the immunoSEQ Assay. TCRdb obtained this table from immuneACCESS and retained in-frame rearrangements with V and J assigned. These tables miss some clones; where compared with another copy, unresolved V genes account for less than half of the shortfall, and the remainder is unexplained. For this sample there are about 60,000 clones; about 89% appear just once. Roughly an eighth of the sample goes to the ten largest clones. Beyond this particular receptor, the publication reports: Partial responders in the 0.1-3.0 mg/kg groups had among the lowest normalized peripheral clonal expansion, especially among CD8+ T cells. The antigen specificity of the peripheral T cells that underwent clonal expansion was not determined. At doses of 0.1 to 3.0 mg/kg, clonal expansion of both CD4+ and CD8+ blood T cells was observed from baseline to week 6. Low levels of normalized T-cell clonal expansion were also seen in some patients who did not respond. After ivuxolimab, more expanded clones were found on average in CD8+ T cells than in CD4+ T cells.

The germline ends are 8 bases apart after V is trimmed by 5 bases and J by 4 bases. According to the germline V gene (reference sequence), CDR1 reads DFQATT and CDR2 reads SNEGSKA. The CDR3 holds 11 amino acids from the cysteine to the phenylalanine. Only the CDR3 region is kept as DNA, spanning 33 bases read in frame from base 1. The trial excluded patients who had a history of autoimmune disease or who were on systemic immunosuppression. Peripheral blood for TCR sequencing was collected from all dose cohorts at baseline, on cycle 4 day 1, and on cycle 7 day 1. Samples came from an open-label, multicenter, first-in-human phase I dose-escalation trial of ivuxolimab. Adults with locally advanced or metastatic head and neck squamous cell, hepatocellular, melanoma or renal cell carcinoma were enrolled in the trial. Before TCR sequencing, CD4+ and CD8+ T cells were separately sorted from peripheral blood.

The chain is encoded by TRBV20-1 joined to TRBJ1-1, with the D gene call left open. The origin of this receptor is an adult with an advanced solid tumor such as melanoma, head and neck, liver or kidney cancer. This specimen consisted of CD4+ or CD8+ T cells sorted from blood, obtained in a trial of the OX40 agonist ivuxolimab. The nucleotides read TGCAGTGCTGCTCCGCGCACTGAAGCTTTCTTT. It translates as CSAAPRTEAFF.